This record concerns one T cell receptor (beta chain) sequence. Germline is not matched at one junction end, which may reflect a read error. CDR1 and CDR2 (germline): LGHNA, YNFKEQ. This CDR3 spans 13 amino acids. This record comes from a study of T cells in narcolepsy. Repertoires were generated with immunoSEQ multiplex PCR, while TCRdb's copy carries only in-frame clones and drops some. The sample lists about 40,000 clones, 88% seen once, with over 1% in the top ten. The sequenced sample was CD45RA- memory CD4+ T cells from PBMCs. The genes are TRBV4-2 and TRBJ1-1, with 8 bases matching TRBD1. The receptor comes from a human donor with narcolepsy. The chain's CDR3 is CASSQDAGTGCVF. Written as DNA, the CDR3 is TGTGCCAGCAGCCAAGATGCCGGGACAGGATGCGTCTTT.